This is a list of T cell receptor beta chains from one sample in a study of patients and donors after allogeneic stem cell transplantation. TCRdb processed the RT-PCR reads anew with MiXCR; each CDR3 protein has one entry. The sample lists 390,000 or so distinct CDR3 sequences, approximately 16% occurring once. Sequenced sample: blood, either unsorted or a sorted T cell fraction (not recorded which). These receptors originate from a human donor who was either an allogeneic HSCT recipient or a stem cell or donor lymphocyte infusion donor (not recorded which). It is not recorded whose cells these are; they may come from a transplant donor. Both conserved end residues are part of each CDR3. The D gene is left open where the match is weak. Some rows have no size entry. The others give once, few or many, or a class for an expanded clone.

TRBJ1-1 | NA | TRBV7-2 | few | TGTGCCAGCAGCTACGCGGAGGGTGGAAAAACTTTCTTT | CASSYAEGGKTFF
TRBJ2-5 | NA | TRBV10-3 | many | TGTGCCATCAGTGAGTCGCAGGGGAGAGGAGAGACCCAGTACTTC | CAISESQGRGETQYF
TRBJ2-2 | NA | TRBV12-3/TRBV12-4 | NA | TGTGCCAGCAGTTTGGGAGTAGGGATCGTTTCTGGAGAGCTGTTTTTT | CASSLGVGIVSGELFF
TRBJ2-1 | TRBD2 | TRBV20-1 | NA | TGCAGTGCTAGACTAGCGGGAGGGGTCAATGAGCAGTTCTTC | CSARLAGGVNEQFF
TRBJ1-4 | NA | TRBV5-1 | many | TGCGCCAGCAGCGGCGGGCGGGGAGGCGAAAAACTGTTTTTT | CASSGGRGGEKLFF
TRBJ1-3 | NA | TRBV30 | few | TGTGCCTGGAGGACCTCTGGAAACACCATATATTTT | CAWRTSGNTIYF
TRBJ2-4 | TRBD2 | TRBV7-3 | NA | TGTGCCAGCAGCCCGGGGGGGAGAAACATTCGGTACTTC | CASSPGGRNIRYF
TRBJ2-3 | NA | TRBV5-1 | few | TGCGCCAGCAGCTTCCGCCGGGGGCGCGGGATTGTCACAGATACGCAGTATTTT | CASSFRRGRGIVTDTQYF
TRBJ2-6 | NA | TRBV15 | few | TGTGCCACCAGCAGGGCGTTTCCGGGACTCACCTCTGGGGCCAACGTCCTGACTTTC | CATSRAFPGLTSGANVLTF
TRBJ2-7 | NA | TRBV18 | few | TGTGCCAGCTCACCAGATTACAGGGACCACGAGCAGTACTTC | CASSPDYRDHEQYF
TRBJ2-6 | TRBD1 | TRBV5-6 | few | TGTGCCAGCAGCCGTCCCGGGACAGTAACGGACGCTGGGGCCAACGTCCTGACTTTC | CASSRPGTVTDAGANVLTF
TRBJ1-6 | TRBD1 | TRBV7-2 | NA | TGTGCCAGCAGCTTAGCTGCAGGGGGCTTTAATTCACCCCTCCACTTT | CASSLAAGGFNSPLHF
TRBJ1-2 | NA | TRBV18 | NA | TGTGCCAGCTCACCACGGTTAGACAGGTTCATCCCTGGCTACACCTTC | CASSPRLDRFIPGYTF
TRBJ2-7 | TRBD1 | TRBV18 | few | TGTGCCAGCTCACCCGCGGACAGGCCCTACGAGCAGTACTTC | CASSPADRPYEQYF
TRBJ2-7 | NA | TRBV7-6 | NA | TGTGCCAGCAGCTTATTGCGAAGCTACGAGCAGTACTTC | CASSLLRSYEQYF
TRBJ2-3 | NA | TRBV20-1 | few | TGCAGTGCTCAGGGACTTGGCACAGATACGCAGTATTTT | CSAQGLGTDTQYF
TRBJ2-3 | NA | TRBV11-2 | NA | TGTGCCAGCAGCCCGCAGCGGAGCACAGATACGCAGTATTTT | CASSPQRSTDTQYF
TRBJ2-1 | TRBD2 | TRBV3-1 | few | TGTGCCAGCAGCGACTACAAGACTAGCGGGAGGGTCCACAATGAGCAGTTCTTC | CASSDYKTSGRVHNEQFF
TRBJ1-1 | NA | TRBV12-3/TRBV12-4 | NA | TGTGCCAGCAGTTTAATGGGGGGAATAGTCACTGAAGCTTTCTTT | CASSLMGGIVTEAFF
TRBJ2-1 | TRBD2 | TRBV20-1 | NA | TGCAGTGCTAGAGTTGGCGGGAGCTCTGATGAGCAGTTCTTC | CSARVGGSSDEQFF
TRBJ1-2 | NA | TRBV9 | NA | TGTGCCAGCAGAGGGGCGCGGGGCTACACCTTC | CASRGARGYTF
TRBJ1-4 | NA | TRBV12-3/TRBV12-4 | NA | TGTGCCAGCAGTTTACAGGGATTGAATGAAAAACTGTTTTTT | CASSLQGLNEKLFF
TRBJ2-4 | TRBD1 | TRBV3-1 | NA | TGTGCCAGCAGCCAAGAATCCGGGACAGGAGCCAAAAACATTCAGTACTTC | CASSQESGTGAKNIQYF
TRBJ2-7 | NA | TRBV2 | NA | TGTGCCAGCAGTGAGGGGGCCCACTACGAGCAGTACTTC | CASSEGAHYEQYF
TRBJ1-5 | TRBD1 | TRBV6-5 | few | TGTGCCAGCAGTTACTCGGTCAGGGGGGTTCAGCCCCAGCATTTT | CASSYSVRGVQPQHF
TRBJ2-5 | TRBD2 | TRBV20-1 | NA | TGCGGCAGCGGGGGCCCCCAAGAGACCCAGTACTTC | CGSGGPQETQYF
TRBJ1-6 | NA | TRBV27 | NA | TGTGCCAGCAGTACGGCAGGTTCTAATTCACCCCTCCACTTT | CASSTAGSNSPLHF
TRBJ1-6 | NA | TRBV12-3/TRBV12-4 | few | TGTGCCAGCAGTTTAGATGGGGCGCGGTCACCCCTCCACTTT | CASSLDGARSPLHF
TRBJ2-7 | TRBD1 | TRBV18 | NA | TGTGCCAGCTCACTAGACAGGGCCCCTAGCGAGCAGTACTTC | CASSLDRAPSEQYF
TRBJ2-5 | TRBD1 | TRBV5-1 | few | TGCGCCAGCAGCATACAGGGGTTGGAAGAGACCCAGTACTTC | CASSIQGLEETQYF
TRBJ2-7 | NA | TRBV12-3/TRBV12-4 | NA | TGTGCCAGCAGTTTTGAACAGGTATCCCACGAGCAGTACTTC | CASSFEQVSHEQYF
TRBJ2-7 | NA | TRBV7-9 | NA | TGTGCCAGCAGCTTAGTTGGTTCCAACTACGAGCAGTACTTC | CASSLVGSNYEQYF
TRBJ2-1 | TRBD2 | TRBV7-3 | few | TGTGCCAGCAGCTTAGAGGGCGGGGGGCCTAATGAGCAGTTCTTC | CASSLEGGGPNEQFF
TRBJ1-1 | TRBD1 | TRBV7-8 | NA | TGTGCCAGCAAGGGGGGACAGGGTAACGGGGCCACTGAAGCTTTCTTT | CASKGGQGNGATEAFF
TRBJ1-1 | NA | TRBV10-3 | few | TGTGCCATCAGTCCAGGGGAGTGGAACACTGAAGCTTTCTTT | CAISPGEWNTEAFF
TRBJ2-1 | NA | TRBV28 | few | TGTGCCAGCAGCCGGGTACACACTCAGAGGGGCGAGCAGTTCTTC | CASSRVHTQRGEQFF
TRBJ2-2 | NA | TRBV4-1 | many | TGCGCCAGCAGCCCTAGCCCGACAGCCCGGGGCGGGGAGCTGTTTTTT | CASSPSPTARGGELFF
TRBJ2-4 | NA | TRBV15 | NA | TGTGCCACCAGCAGAGAGCCCTCTGCCAAAAACATTCAGTACTTC | CATSREPSAKNIQYF
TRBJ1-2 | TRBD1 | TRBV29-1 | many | TGCAGCGTTGGACAGGGCGCTAACTATGGCTACACCTTC | CSVGQGANYGYTF
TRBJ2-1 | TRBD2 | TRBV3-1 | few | TGTGCCAGCAGCAAAACTAGCGGGGGAACCTACAATGAGCAGTTCTTC | CASSKTSGGTYNEQFF
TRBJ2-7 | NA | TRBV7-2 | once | TGTGCCAGCAGCTTAGGCGAGTACTACGAGCAGTACTTC | CASSLGEYYEQYF
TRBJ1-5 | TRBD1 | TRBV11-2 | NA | TGTGCCAGCAGCTTAGGGTCCAGGGGGGGACAGCCCCAGCATTTT | CASSLGSRGGQPQHF
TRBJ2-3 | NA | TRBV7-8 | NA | TGTGCCAGCAGCTTGGGAGAGGGAGATACGCAGTATTTT | CASSLGEGDTQYF
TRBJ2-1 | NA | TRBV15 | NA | TGTGCCACCAGCAGAGAATTTGAGCAGTTCTTC | CATSREFEQFF
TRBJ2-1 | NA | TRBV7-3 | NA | TGTGCCAGCAGCTTAAAGGGCCTCTCCTACAATGAGCAGTTCTTC | CASSLKGLSYNEQFF